This entry lists 2 T cell receptor beta chains sequenced from one sample in a study of shared clonotypes between healthy human individuals. Terminally differentiated effector memory CD45RA+ cells were excluded by CCR7 positive selection of CD45RO-negative cells. Measured with immunoSEQ multiplex PCR; TCRdb has only the in-frame clones, and not every one. The table includes fewer than 800,000 clones, approximately 90% detected once. The sample was naive CD8+ T cells sorted from blood. These receptors came from a man in his thirties or forties in good health.

J is TRBJ1-1 and V is TRBV7-8; D is perhaps TRBD1 (5 bases). Trimming stripped 5 bases from V and 5 bases from J, with 12 bases between. The CDR3 consists of 13 residues. The germline V gene encodes CDR1 SGHVS and CDR2 FQNEAQ. For the CDR3, the DNA is TGTGCCAGCAGCCCAATCCGACAGACTGAAGCTTTCTTT. Its translation: CASSPIRQTEAFF.

V gene TRBV27 combines with J gene TRBJ2-1, with D perhaps being TRBD1 or TRBD2 (5 bases each). With 6 bases removed from V and 2 bases from J, the gap between germline ends came to 14 bases. The CDR3 loop spans 15 amino acids. The germline gives CDR1 MNHEY, CDR2 SMNVEV (reference sequence). CDR3 coding DNA: TGTGCCAGCAGGATTGGGACGGGGACCTACAATGAGCAGTTCTTC. Translating gives CASRIGTGTYNEQFF.